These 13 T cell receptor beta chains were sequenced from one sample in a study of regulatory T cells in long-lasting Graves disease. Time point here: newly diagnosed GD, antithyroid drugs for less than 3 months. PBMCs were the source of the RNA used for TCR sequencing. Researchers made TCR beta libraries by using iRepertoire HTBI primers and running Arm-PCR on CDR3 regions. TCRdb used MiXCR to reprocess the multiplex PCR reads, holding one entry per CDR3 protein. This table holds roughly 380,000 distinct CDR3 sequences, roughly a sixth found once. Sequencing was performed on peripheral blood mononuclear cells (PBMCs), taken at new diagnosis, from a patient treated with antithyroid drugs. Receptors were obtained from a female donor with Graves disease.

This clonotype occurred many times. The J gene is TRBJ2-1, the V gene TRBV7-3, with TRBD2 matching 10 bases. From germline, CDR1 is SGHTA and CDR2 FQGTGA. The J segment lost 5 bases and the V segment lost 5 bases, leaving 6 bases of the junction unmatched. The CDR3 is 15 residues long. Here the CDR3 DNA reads TGTGCCAGCAGCCCCATCGGGACTAGCGACAATGAGCAGTTCTTC. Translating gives CASSPIGTSDNEQFF.

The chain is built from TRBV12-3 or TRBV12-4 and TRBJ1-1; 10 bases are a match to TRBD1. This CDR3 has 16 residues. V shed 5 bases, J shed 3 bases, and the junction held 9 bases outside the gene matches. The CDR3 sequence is CASSRPLGQGDTEAFF. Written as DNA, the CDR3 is TGTGCCAGCAGTCGCCCCCTCGGACAGGGGGACACTGAAGCTTTCTTT.

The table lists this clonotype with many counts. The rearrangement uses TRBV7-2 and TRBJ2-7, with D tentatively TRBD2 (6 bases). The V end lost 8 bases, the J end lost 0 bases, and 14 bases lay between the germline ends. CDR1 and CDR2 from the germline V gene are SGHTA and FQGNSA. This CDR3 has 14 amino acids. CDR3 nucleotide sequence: TGTGCCAGCTCCAATCCCGGGAGCTCCTACGAGCAGTACTTC. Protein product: CASSNPGSSYEQYF.

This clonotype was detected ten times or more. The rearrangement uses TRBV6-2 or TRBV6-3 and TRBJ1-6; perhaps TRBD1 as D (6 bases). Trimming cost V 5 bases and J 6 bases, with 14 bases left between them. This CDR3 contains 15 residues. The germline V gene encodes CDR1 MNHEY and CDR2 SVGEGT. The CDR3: CASSGPRGGNSPLHF. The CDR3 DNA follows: TGTGCCAGCAGTGGGCCCAGGGGCGGTAATTCACCCCTCCACTTT.

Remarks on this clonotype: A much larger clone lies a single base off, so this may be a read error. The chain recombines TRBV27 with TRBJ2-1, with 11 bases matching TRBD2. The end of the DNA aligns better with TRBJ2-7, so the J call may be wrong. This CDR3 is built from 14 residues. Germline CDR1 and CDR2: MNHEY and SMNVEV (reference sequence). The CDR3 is CASSTSGGKNEQYF. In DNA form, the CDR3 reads TGTGCCAGCAGCACTAGCGGGGGAAAGAATGAGCAGTACTTC.

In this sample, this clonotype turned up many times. The CDR3 reads CSARGPVTGELFF. CDR3 nucleotides: TGCAGTGCGCGGGGGCCGGTCACCGGGGAGCTGTTTTTT. The chain joins TRBV20-1 to TRBJ2-2; tentatively, D is TRBD2 (7 bases). The V gene lost 6 bases and the J gene lost 4 bases, with 12 bases spanning the gap. There are 13 residues in the CDR3. The germline CDR1 and CDR2 sequences are DFQATT and SNEGSKA (reference sequence).

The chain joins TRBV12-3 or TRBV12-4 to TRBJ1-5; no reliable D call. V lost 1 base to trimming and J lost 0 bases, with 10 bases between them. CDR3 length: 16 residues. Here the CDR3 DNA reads TGTGCCAGCAGTTTAGACTCCTGGAATAGCAATCAGCCCCAGCATTTT. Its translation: CASSLDSWNSNQPQHF.

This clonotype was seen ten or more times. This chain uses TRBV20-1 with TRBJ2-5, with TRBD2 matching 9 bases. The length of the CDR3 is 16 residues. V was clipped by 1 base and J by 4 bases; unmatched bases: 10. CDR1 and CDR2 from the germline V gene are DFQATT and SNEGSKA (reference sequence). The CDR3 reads CSARVGGSGGGETQYF. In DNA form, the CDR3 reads TGCAGTGCTAGAGTAGGTGGTAGCGGGGGAGGAGAGACCCAGTACTTC.

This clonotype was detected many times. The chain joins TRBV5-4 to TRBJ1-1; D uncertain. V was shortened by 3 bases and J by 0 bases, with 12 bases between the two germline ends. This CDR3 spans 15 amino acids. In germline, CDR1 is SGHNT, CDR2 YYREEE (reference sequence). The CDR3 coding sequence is TGTGCCAGCAGCTCCGCCGGGGAAATGAACACTGAAGCTTTCTTT. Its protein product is CASSSAGEMNTEAFF.

The CDR3 loop is CASSESRGIVTEAFF. In DNA form, the CDR3 reads TGTGCCAGCAGTGAATCACGGGGGATCGTAACTGAAGCTTTCTTT. This rearrangement joins TRBV25-1 to TRBJ1-1; D may be TRBD1 (5 bases). V was shortened by 1 base and J by 5 bases, with 14 bases between the two germline ends. The CDR3 is 15 residues long. In germline, CDR1 is MGHDK, CDR2 SYGVNS.

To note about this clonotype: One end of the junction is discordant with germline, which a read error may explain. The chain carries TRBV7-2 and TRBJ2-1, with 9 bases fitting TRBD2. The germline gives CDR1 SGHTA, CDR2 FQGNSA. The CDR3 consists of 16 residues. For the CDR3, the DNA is TGTGCCTGCAGAACTACCAGGACTAGCGCAAACAATGAGCAGTTCTTC. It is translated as CACRTTRTSANNEQFF.

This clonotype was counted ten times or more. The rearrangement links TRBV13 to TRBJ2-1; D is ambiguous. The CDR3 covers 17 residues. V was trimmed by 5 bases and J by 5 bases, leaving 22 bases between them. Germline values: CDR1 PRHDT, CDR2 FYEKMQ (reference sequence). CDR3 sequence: CASSPGFLGVLDNEQFF. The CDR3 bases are TGTGCCAGCAGCCCGGGCTTTCTTGGAGTCCTGGACAATGAGCAGTTCTTC.

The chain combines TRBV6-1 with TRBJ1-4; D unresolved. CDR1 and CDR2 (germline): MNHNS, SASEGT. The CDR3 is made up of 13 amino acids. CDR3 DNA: TGTACTGCCTCGAGGGCAACTAATGAAAAACTGTTTTTT. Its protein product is CTASRATNEKLFF.